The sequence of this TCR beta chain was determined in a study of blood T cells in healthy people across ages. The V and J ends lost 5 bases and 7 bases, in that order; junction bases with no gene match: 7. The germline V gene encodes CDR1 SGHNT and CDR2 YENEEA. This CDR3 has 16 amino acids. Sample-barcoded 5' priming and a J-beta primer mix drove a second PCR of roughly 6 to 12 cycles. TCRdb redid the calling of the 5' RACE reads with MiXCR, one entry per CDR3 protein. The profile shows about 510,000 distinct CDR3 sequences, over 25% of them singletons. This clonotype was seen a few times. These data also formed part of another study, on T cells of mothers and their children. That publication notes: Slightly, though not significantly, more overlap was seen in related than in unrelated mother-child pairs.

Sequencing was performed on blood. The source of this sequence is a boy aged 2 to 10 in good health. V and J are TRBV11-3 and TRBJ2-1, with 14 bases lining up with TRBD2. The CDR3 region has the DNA TGTGCCAGCAGCACTGGACTAGCGGGGGGTAGGAATGAGCAGTTCTTC. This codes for CASSTGLAGGRNEQFF.